These 13 T cell receptor beta chains share one sample of origin, sequenced in a study of graft-versus-host responses after intestinal transplantation. From the graft tissue, intraepithelial and lamina propria lymphocytes were released through processing. Here immunoSEQ multiplex PCR was the method, and the copy in TCRdb shows in-frame clones only, minus some. The table records 13,000 to 15,000 clones, over 75% of them present only once. This specimen consisted of ileum tissue, obtained approximately 27 days after intestinal transplant. These receptors came from a human patient who received an intestinal transplant, so some T cells may come from the graft donor.

The chain recombines TRBV7-6 with TRBJ2-3; the match to TRBD1 covers 7 bases. Germline values: CDR1 SGHVS, CDR2 FNYEAQ. With 5 bases clipped from V and 1 base from J, the junction kept 9 bases outside the gene matches. The length of the CDR3 is 16 residues. The CDR3 bases are TGTGCCAGCAGCCAAGCTAGGGGGCGCGGCACAGATACGCAGTATTTT. Amino acid sequence: CASSQARGRGTDTQYF.

The chain is built from TRBV7-2 and TRBJ2-3, with D hard to call. The CDR3 is 15 amino acids. CDR1 is SGHTA, CDR2 FQGNSA, per germline. V was cut by 6 bases and J by 2 bases, with 15 bases left in between. In nucleotides, the CDR3 is TGTGCCAGCAGGTCAGACACCCTTAACACAGATACGCAGTATTTT. Its translation: CASRSDTLNTDTQYF.

Comments on this clone: The junction shows a germline mismatch at one end, possibly a read error. This chain connects TRBV7-7 to TRBJ2-3; 14 bases fit TRBD2. This CDR3 has 14 residues. Germline V lookup: CDR1 SSHAT, CDR2 FNYEAQ (reference sequence). CDR3 DNA: TGTGCTAGCAGCTTGGGACTAGCGGGGGAAACGCAGTATTTT. This encodes CASSLGLAGETQYF.

To note about this clone: One end of the junction fails to match germline, which may point to a read error. The genes are TRBV11-3 and TRBJ2-1; D not certain. The CDR3 totals 12 residues. Per germline, CDR1 SGHNT and CDR2 YENEEA. DNA for the CDR3: TGTGCCAGCAGCTTATCCTCCAATGAGCAGTTCTTC. Residues: CASSLSSNEQFF.

This rearrangement joins TRBV15 to TRBJ1-5, with D perhaps TRBD1 (5 bases). Germline V gene lookup returns CDR1 LNHNV and CDR2 YYDKDF (reference sequence). V lost 1 base and J lost 1, with 14 bases in between. This CDR3 has 17 residues. This CDR3 is CATSRAVGVGSNQPQHF. The CDR3 DNA is TGTGCCACCAGCAGAGCGGTAGGGGTCGGGAGCAATCAGCCCCAGCATTTT.

A few counts support this clone. The chain carries TRBV28 and TRBJ1-4; 8 nucleotides line up with TRBD1. This CDR3 spans 15 amino acids. With 7 bases clipped from V and 5 bases from J, the junction kept 9 bases outside the gene matches. Germline V lookup: CDR1 MDHEN, CDR2 SYDVKM. The CDR3 region has the DNA TGTGCCAGCACCAACCACAGGGGGGGGAATGAAAAACTGTTTTTT. It yields the protein CASTNHRGGNEKLFF. Full variable domain (outside the CDR3, taken from reference TRBV28 and TRBJ1-4): DVKVTQSSRYLVKRTGEKVFLECVQDMDHENMFWYRQDPGLGLRLIYFSYDVKMKEKGDIPEGYSVSREKKERFSLILESASTNQTSMYLCASTNHRGGNEKLFFGSGTQLSVL.

This clone was seen a handful of times. The chain combines TRBV19 with TRBJ1-1, with 8 bases that match TRBD1. Germline CDR1 is LNHDA and CDR2 is SQIVND (reference sequence). Trimming cost V 5 bases and J 4 bases; bases outside gene matches: 9. The CDR3 loop spans 15 amino acids. The CDR3 region is CASSHFGQGATEAFF. The CDR3 DNA reads TGTGCCAGTAGTCACTTCGGGCAGGGGGCCACTGAAGCTTTCTTT.

This chain connects TRBV5-1 to TRBJ1-2, with D tentatively TRBD1 (6 bases). With 4 bases removed from V and 4 bases from J, the gap between germline ends came to 17 bases. The CDR3 extends over 15 amino acids. Germline V lookup: CDR1 SGHRS, CDR2 YFSETQ. The CDR3 sequence is CASSVARTASYGYTF. Here the CDR3 DNA reads TGCGCCAGCAGCGTTGCGCGGACAGCATCCTATGGCTACACCTTC.

J is TRBJ2-7 and V is TRBV7-2; tentative D call: TRBD1 (5 bases). Germline lookup yields CDR1 SGHTA and CDR2 FQGNSA. This CDR3 comprises 14 residues. V lost 1 base and J 2 bases, leaving 9 bases between the germline ends. The CDR3 DNA is TGTGCCAGCAGCTTAGTACCAGGGCCCTACGAGCAGTACGTC. Translated: CASSLVPGPYEQYV.

The rearrangement links TRBV10-2 to TRBJ2-2, with 9 bases identical to TRBD1. The CDR3 covers 18 residues. CDR1 and CDR2 (germline): WSHSY, SAAADI. V shed 3 bases and J 6 bases; nucleotides not matched to a gene: 14. CDR3 residues: CASSDPRAGTGRSGELFF. DNA for the CDR3: TGCGCCAGCAGTGACCCCCGAGCCGGGACAGGGAGATCCGGGGAGCTGTTTTTT.

The CDR3 protein is CASSEYTSSGGSTDTQYF. CDR3 bases: TGTGCCAGCAGTGAATATACGTCTAGCGGGGGGAGCACAGATACGCAGTATTTT. V usage is TRBV2 and J usage is TRBJ2-3, with 11 bases identical to TRBD2. V lost 2 bases and J lost 0; bases outside the gene matches: 7. This CDR3 region has 18 residues. The germline V gene encodes CDR1 SNHLY and CDR2 FYNNEI. Supplemented by reference TRBV2 and TRBJ2-3, the full variable domain reads EPEVTQTPSHQVTQMGQEVILRCVPISNHLYFYWYRQILGQKVEFLVSFYNNEISEKSEIFDDQFSVERPDGSNFTLKIRSTKLEDSAMYFCASSEYTSSGGSTDTQYFGPGTRLTVL.

The V gene is TRBV28, the J gene TRBJ2-2, with a possible D match to TRBD2 (7 bases). The germline V gene encodes CDR1 MDHEN and CDR2 SYDVKM. CDR3 length: 12 amino acids. V was trimmed by 7 bases and J by 7 bases, leaving 10 bases between them. CDR3 residues: CASKGEGGELFF. The CDR3 DNA reads as TGTGCCAGCAAGGGGGAGGGCGGGGAGCTGTTTTTT.

This rearrangement joins TRBV7-9 to TRBJ1-2; no reliable D call. The V gene's germline CDR1 is SEHNR and CDR2 FQNEAQ (reference sequence). This CDR3 region has 15 residues. Deletions cut 7 bases from V and 1 base from J, with 16 bases between. Here the CDR3 DNA reads TGTGCCAGCACCCCATCAGAGGGTCGTAACTATGGCTACACCTTC. This encodes CASTPSEGRNYGYTF. The whole variable domain, remainder taken from reference TRBV7-9 and TRBJ1-2, is DTGVSQNPRHKITKRGQNVTFRCDPISEHNRLYWYRQTLGQGPEFLTYFQNEAQLEKSRLLSDRFSAERPKGSFSTLEIQRTEQGDSAMYLCASTPSEGRNYGYTFGSGTRLTVV.